This TCR beta chain was observed in a study of blood T cell repertoires in COVID-19 (TCRdb year 2020). Turning to the overall study: The collaborator samples originated in the United States, Italy and Spain and spanned the acute and convalescent phases of COVID-19. A de-identified subject ID, COVID-19 status, age in years and sex were almost always included in the sample metadata. Where HLA class I and class II types were available, the types were taken from metadata supplied by the sample provider, not from assay-based typing. The samples were drawn from the first 160 participants of the ongoing ImmuneRACE study and from some 1,300 subjects provided by 6 global collaborators. The dataset comprised deeply sampled blood TCRbeta repertoires from subjects exposed to, actively infected with, or recovered from COVID-19. The material from the prospective study consisted of cDNA or gDNA derived from T cells, B-cell-depleted T cells, or PBMCs. The repertoires were made available in a free public database intended to serve as a resource for research on the immune response to SARS-CoV-2.

Each collaborating institution followed its own protocols to collect whole blood in K2EDTA tubes. For TCRbeta analysis, collaborator samples were shipped as frozen whole blood, as isolated PBMCs, or as DNA extracted from either sample type. The immunoSEQ Assay, a bias-controlled multiplex PCR, was used to amplify TCRbeta CDR3 regions from genomic DNA. The original pipeline was this. The number of nucleated cells in each sample was estimated by amplification of reference gene primers within the assay. To quantify the absolute abundance of each unique TCRbeta CDR3 rearrangement, sequence reads were collapsed and filtered. For each sample, productive Simpson clonality was calculated as the square root of Simpson's diversity index over productive rearrangements. Here the immuneACCESS table is served through TCRdb, limited to in-frame sequences with V and J called. Missing clones are a known gap in these copies; in checked studies unresolved V genes cover under half, and the rest lacks a known reason. That table supplies the V and J calls and clone size; D and trimming were determined from the DNA. For this sample there are roughly 60,000 clones; 80% to 90% appear just once. Together, the top ten hold under 15% of the sample.

What the study reported, not specific to this receptor: The quantity of clinical and demographic metadata differed by source and by participant and was supplied without curation.

This clone has only a few counts. Its cognate antigen has yet to be identified. Per-base qualities were not stored, and no clone one base away is much larger. The material sequenced was peripheral blood. The receptor was isolated from an elderly man with acute or convalescent COVID-19.

The CDR3 protein is CAISGSPGQGNTDTQYF. The base sequence is TGTGCCATCAGTGGGTCCCCCGGACAGGGAAATACAGATACGCAGTATTTT. The chain was built from TRBV10-3 and TRBJ2-3; 8 junctional bases match TRBD1. Counted from cysteine to phenylalanine, this CDR3 has 17 amino acids. Solely the CDR3 DNA is kept, with 51 bases framed from the first base. The germline V gene yields ENHRY for CDR1 and SYGVKD for CDR2. For this chain, trimming is 4 bases at the V end and 3 bases at the J end, and the number of junction bases without a gene match is 12.